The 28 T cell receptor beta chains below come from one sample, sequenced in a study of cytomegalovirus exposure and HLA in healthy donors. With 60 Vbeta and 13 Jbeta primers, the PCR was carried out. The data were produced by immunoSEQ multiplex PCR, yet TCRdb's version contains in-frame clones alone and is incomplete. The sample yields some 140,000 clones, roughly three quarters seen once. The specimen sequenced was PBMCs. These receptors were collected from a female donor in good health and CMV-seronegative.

The DNA for the CDR3 is TGTGCCAGCAGTTACTCTACCGGGACAGGGGGCAGTGGCTACACCTTC. It yields the protein CASSYSTGTGGSGYTF. The chain links TRBV6-6 to TRBJ1-2, with 12 bases that match TRBD1. This CDR3 region has 16 residues. Germline assignment: CDR1 MNHNY and CDR2 SVGAGI (reference sequence). Trimming removed 0 bases from V and 7 bases from J; junction bases left unmatched: 6.

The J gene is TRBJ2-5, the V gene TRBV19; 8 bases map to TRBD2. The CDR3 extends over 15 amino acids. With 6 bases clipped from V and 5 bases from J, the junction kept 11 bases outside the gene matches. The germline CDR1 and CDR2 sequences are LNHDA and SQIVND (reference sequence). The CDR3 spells CASRTQAGVGETQYF. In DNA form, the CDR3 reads TGTGCCAGTAGAACACAAGCGGGGGTCGGGGAGACCCAGTACTTC.

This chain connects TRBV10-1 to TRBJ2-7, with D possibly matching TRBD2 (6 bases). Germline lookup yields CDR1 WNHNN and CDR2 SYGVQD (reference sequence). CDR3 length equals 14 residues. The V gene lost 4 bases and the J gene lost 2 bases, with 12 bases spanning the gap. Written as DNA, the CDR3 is TGCGCCAGCAGTGCGGGACTTAACCCCTACGAGCAGTACTTC. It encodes CASSAGLNPYEQYF.

The CDR3 spells CASSAGGNPYEQYF. DNA for the CDR3: TGTGCCAGTAGTGCGGGGGGAAACCCCTACGAGCAGTACTTC. The V call is TRBV19, the J call TRBJ2-5, with 8 bases aligning to TRBD2. The J call is in doubt because the DNA end fits TRBJ2-7 better. The CDR3 spans 14 residues. Germline CDR1 reads LNHDA; CDR2 reads SQIVND (reference sequence).

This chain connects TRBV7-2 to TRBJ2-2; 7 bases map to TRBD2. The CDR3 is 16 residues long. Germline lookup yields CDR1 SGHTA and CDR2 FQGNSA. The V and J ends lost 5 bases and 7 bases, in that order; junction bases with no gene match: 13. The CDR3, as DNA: TGTGCCAGCAGCACCTTTAGGGAGGGCCTAGGCGGGGAGCTGTTTTTT. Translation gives CASSTFREGLGGELFF.

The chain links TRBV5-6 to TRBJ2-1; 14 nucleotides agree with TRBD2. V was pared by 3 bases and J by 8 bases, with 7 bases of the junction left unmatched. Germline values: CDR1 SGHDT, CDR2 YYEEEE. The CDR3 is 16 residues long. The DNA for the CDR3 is TGTGCCAGCAGCTCGCCCGGGACTAGCGGGAGATATGAGCAGTTCTTC. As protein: CASSSPGTSGRYEQFF.

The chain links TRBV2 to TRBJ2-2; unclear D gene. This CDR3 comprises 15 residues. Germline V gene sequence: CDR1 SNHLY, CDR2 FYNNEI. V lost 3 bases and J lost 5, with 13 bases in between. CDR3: CASSEWRVRTGELFF. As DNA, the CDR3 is TGTGCCAGCAGTGAGTGGAGAGTGAGAACCGGGGAGCTGTTTTTT.

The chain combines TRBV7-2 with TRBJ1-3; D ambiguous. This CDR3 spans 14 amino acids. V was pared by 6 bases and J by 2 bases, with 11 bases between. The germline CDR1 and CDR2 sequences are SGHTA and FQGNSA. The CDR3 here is CASSFSRTGNTIYF. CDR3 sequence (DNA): TGTGCCAGCAGTTTTAGCCGGACTGGAAACACCATATATTTT.

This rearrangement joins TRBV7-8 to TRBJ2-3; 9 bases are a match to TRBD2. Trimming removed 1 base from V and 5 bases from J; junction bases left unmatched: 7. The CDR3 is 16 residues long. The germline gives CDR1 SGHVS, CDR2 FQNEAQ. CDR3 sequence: CASSLGGGRVIDTQYF. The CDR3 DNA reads TGTGCCAGCAGCTTAGGGGGCGGGAGGGTTATAGATACGCAGTATTTT.

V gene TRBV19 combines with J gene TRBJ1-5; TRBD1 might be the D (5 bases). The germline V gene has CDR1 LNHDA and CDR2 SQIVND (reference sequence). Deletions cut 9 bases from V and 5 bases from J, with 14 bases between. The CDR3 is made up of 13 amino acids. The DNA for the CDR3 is TGTGCCAGCTCAAAGGTCAGGGATCAGCCCCAGCATTTT. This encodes CASSKVRDQPQHF.

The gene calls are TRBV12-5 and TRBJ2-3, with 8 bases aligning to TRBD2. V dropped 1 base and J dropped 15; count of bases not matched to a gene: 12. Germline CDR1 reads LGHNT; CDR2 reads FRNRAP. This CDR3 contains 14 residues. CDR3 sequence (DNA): TGTGCTAGTGGTTTGGCAACCGGGACTAGTTATTTTTATTTT. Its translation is CASGLATGTSYFYF.

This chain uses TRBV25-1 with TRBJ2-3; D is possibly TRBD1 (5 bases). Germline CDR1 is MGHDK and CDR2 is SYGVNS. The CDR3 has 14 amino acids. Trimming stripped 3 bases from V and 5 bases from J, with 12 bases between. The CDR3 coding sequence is TGTGCCAGCAGTGATCAGAGAACAGGAGATACGCAGTATTTT. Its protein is CASSDQRTGDTQYF.

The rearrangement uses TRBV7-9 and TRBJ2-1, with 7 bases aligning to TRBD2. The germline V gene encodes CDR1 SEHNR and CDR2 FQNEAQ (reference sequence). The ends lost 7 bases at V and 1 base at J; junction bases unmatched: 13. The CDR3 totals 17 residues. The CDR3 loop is CASTRGWRGRSYNEQFF. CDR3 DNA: TGTGCCAGCACCCGGGGATGGCGGGGGAGGTCCTACAATGAGCAGTTCTTC.

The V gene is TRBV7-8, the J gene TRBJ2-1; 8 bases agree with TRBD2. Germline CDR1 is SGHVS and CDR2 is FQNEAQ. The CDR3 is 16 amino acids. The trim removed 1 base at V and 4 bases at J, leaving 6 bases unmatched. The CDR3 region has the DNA TGTGCCAGCAGCTTAGATAGCGGGACGTTTTACAATGAGCAGTTCTTC. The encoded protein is CASSLDSGTFYNEQFF. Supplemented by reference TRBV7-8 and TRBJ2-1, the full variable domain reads GAGVSQSPRYKVAKRGQDVALRCDPISGHVSLFWYQQALGQGPEFLTYFQNEAQLDKSGLPSDRFFAERPEGSVSTLKIQRTQQEDSAVYLCASSLDSGTFYNEQFFGPGTRLTVL.

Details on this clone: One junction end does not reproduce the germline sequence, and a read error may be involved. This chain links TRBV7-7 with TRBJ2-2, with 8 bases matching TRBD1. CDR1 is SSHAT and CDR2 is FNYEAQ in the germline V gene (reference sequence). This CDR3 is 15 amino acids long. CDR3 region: CASSSSTGDTGELFF. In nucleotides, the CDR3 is TGTGCTAGCAGCTCATCGACAGGGGACACCGGGGAGCTGTTTTTT.

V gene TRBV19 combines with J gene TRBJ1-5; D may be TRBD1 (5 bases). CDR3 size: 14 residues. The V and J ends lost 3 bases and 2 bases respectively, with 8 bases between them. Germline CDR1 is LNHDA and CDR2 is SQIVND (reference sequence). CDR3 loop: CASSILGGNQPQHF. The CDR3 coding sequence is TGTGCCAGTAGTATTCTAGGGGGCAATCAGCCCCAGCATTTT.

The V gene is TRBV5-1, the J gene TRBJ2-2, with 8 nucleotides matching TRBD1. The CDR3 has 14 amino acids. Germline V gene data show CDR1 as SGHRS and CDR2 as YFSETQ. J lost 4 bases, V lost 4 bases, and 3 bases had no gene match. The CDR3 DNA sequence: TGCGCCAGCAGCCATGGGACAGGCACCGGGGAGCTGTTTTTT. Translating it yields CASSHGTGTGELFF. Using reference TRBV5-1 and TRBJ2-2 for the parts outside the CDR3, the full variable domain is KAGVTQTPRYLIKTRGQQVTLSCSPISGHRSVSWYQQTPGQGLQFLFEYFSETQRNKGNFPGRFSGRQFSNSRSEMNVSTLELGDSALYLCASSHGTGTGELFFGEGSRLTVL.

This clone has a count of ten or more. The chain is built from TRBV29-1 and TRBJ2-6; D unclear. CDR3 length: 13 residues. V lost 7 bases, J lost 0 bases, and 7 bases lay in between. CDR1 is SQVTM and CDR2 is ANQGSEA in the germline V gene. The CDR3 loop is CSAKISGANVLTF. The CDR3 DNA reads TGCAGCGCTAAGATCTCTGGGGCCAACGTCCTGACTTTC. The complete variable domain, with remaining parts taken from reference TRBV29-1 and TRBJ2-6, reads SAVISQKPSRDICQRGTSLTIQCQVDSQVTMMFWYRQQPGQSLTLIATANQGSEATYESGFVIDKFPISRPNLTFSTLTVSNMSPEDSSIYLCSAKISGANVLTFGAGSRLTVL.

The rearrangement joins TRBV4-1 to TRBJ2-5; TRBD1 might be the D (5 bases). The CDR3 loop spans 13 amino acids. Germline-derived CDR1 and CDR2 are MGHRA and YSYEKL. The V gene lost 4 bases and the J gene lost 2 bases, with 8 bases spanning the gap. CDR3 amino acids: CASSRAGQETQYF. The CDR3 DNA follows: TGCGCCAGCAGCCGGGCAGGGCAAGAGACCCAGTACTTC.

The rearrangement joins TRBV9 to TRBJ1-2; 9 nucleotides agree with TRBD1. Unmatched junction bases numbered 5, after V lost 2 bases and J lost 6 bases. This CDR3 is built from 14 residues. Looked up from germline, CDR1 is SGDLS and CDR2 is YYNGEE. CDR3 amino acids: CASSVDTGGDGYTF. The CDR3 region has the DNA TGTGCCAGCAGCGTCGATACAGGGGGCGATGGCTACACCTTC.

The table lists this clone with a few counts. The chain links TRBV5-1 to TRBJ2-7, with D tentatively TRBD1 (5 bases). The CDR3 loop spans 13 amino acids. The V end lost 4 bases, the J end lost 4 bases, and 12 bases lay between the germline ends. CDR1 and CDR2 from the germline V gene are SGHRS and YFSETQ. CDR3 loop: CASSLRQQYEQYF. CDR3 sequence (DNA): TGCGCCAGCAGCCTTAGACAGCAATACGAGCAGTACTTC.

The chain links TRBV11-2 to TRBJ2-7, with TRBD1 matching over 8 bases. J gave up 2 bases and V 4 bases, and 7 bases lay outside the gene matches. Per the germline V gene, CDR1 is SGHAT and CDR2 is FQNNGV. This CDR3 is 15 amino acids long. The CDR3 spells CASSSRTGFTYEQYF. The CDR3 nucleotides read TGTGCCAGCAGCTCCCGGACAGGGTTCACCTACGAGCAGTACTTC.

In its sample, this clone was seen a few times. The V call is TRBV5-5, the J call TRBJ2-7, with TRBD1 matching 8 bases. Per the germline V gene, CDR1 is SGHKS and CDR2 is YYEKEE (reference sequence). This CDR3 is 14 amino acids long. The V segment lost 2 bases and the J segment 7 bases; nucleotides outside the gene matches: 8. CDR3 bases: TGTGCCAGCAGCTTCGGGACAGGCGATACGGAGCAGTACTTC. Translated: CASSFGTGDTEQYF.

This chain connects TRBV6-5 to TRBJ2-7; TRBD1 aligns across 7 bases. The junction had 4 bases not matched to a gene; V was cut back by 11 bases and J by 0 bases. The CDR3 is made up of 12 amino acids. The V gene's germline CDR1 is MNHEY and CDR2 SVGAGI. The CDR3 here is CARDRDSYEQYF. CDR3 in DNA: TGTGCCCGAGACAGGGACTCCTACGAGCAGTACTTC.

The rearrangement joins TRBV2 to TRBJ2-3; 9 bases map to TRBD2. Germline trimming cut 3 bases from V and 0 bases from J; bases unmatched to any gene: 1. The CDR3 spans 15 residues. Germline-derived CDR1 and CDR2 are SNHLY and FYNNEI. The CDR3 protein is CASSEGLASTDTQYF. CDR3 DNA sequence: TGTGCCAGCAGTGAGGGACTAGCTAGCACAGATACGCAGTATTTT.

As DNA, the CDR3 is TGTGCCAGCAGCAAAGAGTACGGGACAACTACTGAAGAGACCCAGTACTTC. Translated, it gives CASSKEYGTTTEETQYF. V gene TRBV21-1 combines with J gene TRBJ2-5; the table's D call of TRBD1 was not tested on the DNA. TRBV21-1 is described as a pseudogene. There are 17 residues in the CDR3.

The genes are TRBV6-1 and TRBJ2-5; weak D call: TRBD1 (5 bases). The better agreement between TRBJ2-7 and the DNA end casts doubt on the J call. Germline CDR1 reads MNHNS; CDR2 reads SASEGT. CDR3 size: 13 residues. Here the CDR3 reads CASKAGISYEQYF. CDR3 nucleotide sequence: TGTGCCAGCAAGGCAGGGATCTCCTACGAGCAGTACTTC.

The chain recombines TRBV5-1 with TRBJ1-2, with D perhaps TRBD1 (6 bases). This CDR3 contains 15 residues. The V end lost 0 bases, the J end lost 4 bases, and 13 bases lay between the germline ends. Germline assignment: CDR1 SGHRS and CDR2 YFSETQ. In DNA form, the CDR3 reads TGCGCCAGCAGCTTGGCCGATGGGGGCGGCTATGGCTACACCTTC. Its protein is CASSLADGGGYGYTF.